The 8 T cell receptor beta chains below all came from one sample that was sequenced in a study of cytomegalovirus exposure and HLA in healthy donors. The PCR was carried out with 60 Vbeta primers and 13 Jbeta primers. Sequenced by immunoSEQ multiplex PCR; TCRdb stores in-frame clones only, minus some. The repertoire has just over 150,000 clones, 75% to 90% of them found once; the top ten carry roughly 2%. Material for sequencing was PBMCs. The receptors come from a woman under 30 in good health and CMV-seronegative.

The gene calls are TRBV6-1 and TRBJ2-7; D is perhaps TRBD1 (7 bases). Germline V gene lookup returns CDR1 MNHNS and CDR2 SASEGT. Trimming cost V 4 bases and J 6 bases, with 19 bases left between them. The CDR3 spans 15 residues. The CDR3 region is CASSGTGDGGSEQYF. The CDR3, as DNA: TGTGCCAGCAGTGGTACAGGGGACGGGGGCTCCGAGCAGTACTTC.

The chain carries TRBV6-1 and TRBJ2-1; 9 positions match TRBD2. Germline V CDR1 and CDR2: MNHNS, SASEGT. V lost 5 bases, J lost 5 bases, and 7 bases stayed unmatched. CDR3 length: 15 amino acids. The CDR3 bases are TGTGCCAGCAGTCCGATAGCGGGAGCTAACAATGAGCAGTTCTTC. Translating gives CASSPIAGANNEQFF.

This chain's CDR3 is CASSLRDGRLNTEAFF. DNA for the CDR3: TGTGCCAGCAGTTTAAGGGACGGGAGATTGAACACTGAAGCTTTCTTT. The V gene is TRBV28, the J gene TRBJ1-1, with D perhaps TRBD1 (5 bases). V lost 2 bases to trimming and J lost 0 bases, with 13 bases between them. This CDR3 contains 16 residues. The V gene's germline CDR1 is MDHEN and CDR2 SYDVKM.

The rearrangement uses TRBV28 and TRBJ1-2; D unclear. CDR3 length equals 10 residues. Trimming shortened V by 10 bases and J by 2 bases, and 5 bases separated the two germline ends. Per the germline V gene, CDR1 is MDHEN and CDR2 is SYDVKM. The CDR3 DNA follows: TGTGCCACCGCGAACTATGGCTACACCTTC. Encoded protein: CATANYGYTF.

The rearrangement joins TRBV7-3 to TRBJ1-2; perhaps TRBD1 as D (5 bases). Germline V gives CDR1 SGHTA, CDR2 FQGTGA. Deletions cut 3 bases from V and 7 bases from J, with 9 bases between. There are 12 residues in the CDR3. This chain's CDR3 is CASSFNQGGYTF. DNA of the CDR3: TGTGCCAGCAGCTTTAATCAGGGTGGCTACACCTTC.

This clone was seen just once. V is TRBV7-8 and J is TRBJ1-3; the D is unclear. Germline V gives CDR1 SGHVS, CDR2 FQNEAQ. V was pared by 3 bases and J by 7 bases, with 7 bases between. This CDR3 spans 12 amino acids. CDR3 residues: CASSFGYNTIYF. CDR3 nucleotides: TGTGCCAGCAGCTTCGGGTACAACACCATATATTTT. Complete variable domain (other parts from reference TRBV7-8 and TRBJ1-3): GAGVSQSPRYKVAKRGQDVALRCDPISGHVSLFWYQQALGQGPEFLTYFQNEAQLDKSGLPSDRFFAERPEGSVSTLKIQRTQQEDSAVYLCASSFGYNTIYFGEGSWLTVV.

This clone was counted once. The chain carries TRBV5-1 and TRBJ2-5; D uncertain. V lost 5 bases and J 3 bases, leaving 8 bases between the germline ends. Germline V gene lookup returns CDR1 SGHRS and CDR2 YFSETQ. The CDR3 consists of 12 residues. The CDR3, as DNA: TGCGCCAGCAGGTTAAATAAAGAGACCCAGTACTTC. It is translated as CASRLNKETQYF.

The rearrangement joins TRBV5-1 to TRBJ1-1; the match to TRBD1 covers 7 bases. The V gene end was trimmed by 7 bases and the J gene end by 4 bases; junction bases not matched to a gene: 16. CDR1 is SGHRS and CDR2 is YFSETQ in the germline V gene. The CDR3 is 16 residues long. The CDR3 loop reads CASSRGTSLGGTEAFF. The DNA of the CDR3 is TGCGCCAGCTCCAGGGGGACATCCCTCGGGGGCACTGAAGCTTTCTTT.